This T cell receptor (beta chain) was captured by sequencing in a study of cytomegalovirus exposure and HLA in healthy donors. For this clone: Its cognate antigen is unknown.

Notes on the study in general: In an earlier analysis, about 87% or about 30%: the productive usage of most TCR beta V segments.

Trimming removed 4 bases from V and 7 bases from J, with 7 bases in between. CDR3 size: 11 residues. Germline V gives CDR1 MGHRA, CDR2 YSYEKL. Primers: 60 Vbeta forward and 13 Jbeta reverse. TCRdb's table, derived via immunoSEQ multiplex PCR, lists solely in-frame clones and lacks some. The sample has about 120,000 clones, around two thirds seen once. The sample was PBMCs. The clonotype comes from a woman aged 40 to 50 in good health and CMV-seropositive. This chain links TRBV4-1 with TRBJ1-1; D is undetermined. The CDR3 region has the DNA TGCGCCAGCAGCCGTGGCCATGAAGCTTTCTTT. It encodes CASSRGHEAFF.